The source of this T cell receptor (beta chain) is a study of T cell repertoires in cytomegalovirus infection. Study-level information: From public TCR beta signatures came an indication of both CMV infection and matching HLA type.

Each CDR3 protein is one row after TCRdb ran MiXCR on the reads. The table records approximately 700,000 distinct CDR3 sequences, 35% to 45% of them present only once. Study-level findings and limits: CMV-specific TCR beta clonotypes restricted by HLA-C dominated the ex vivo response.

This CDR3 has 15 residues. Looked up from germline, CDR1 is MGHRA and CDR2 is YSYEKL. Losses at the gene ends were 2 bases for V and 2 bases for J; bases not matched to a gene: 2. This clonotype was picked up a small number of times. Its antigen remains unknown. Sequencing used PBMCs. The receptor comes from a human donor in good health (CMV status not recorded). Some clones in this sample may be carry-over from other donors' samples. The V call is TRBV4-1, the J call TRBJ2-5, with 10 bases identical to TRBD2. The CDR3 DNA reads TGCGCCAGCAGCCAACTGGGACTAGCGCAAGAGACCCAGTACTTC. Protein sequence: CASSQLGLAQETQYF.